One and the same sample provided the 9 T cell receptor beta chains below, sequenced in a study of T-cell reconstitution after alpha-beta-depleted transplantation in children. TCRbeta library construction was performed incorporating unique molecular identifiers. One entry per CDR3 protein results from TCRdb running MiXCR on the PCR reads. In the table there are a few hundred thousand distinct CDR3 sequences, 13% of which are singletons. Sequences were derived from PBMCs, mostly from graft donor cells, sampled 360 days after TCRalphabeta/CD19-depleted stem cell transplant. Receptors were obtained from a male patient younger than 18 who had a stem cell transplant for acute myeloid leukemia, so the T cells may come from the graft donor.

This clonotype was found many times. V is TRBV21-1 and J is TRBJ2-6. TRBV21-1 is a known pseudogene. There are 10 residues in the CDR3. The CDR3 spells CASSARYLTF. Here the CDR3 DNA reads TGTGCCAGCAGCGCTCGTTACCTGACTTTC.

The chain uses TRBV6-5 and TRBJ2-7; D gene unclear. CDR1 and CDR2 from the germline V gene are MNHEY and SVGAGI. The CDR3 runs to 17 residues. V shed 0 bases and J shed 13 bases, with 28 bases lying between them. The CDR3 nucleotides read TGTGCCAGCAGTTACTCGAGAACACTTGTCTTTACGAGCAGCACTTACTTC. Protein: CASSYSRTLVFTSSTYF.

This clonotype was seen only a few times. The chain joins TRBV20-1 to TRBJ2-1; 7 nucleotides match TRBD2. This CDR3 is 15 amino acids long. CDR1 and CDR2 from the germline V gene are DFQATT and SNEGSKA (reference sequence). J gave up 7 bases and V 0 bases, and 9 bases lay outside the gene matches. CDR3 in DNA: TGCAGTGCTAGAGATCCGGCGGGAGTGGAGAATGAGCAGTTCTTC. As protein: CSARDPAGVENEQFF.

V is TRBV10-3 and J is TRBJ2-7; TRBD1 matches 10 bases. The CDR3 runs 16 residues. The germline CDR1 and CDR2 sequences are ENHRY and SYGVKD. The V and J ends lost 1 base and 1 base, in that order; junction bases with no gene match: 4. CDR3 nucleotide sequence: TGTGCCATCAGTGAGTTTGGGACAGGGGCGTCCTACGAGCAGTACTTC. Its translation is CAISEFGTGASYEQYF.

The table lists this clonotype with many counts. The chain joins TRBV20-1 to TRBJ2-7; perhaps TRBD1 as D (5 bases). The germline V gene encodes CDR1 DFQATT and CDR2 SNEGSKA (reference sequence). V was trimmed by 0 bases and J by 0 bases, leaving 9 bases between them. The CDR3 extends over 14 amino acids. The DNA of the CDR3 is TGCAGTGCTAGAGATCCAGGGCTCTCCTACGAGCAGTACTTC. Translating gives CSARDPGLSYEQYF.

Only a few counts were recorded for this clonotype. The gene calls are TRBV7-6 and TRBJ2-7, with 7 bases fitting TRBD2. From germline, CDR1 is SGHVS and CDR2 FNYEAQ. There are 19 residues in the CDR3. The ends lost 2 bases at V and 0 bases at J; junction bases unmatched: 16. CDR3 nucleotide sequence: TGTGCCAGCAGCTTATTTTCCTCAAGGCAGCGGGATAACTCCTACGAGCAGTACTTC. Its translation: CASSLFSSRQRDNSYEQYF. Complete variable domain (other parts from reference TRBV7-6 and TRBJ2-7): GAGVSQSPRYKVTKRGQDVALRCDPISGHVSLYWYRQALGQGPEFLTYFNYEAQQDKSGLPNDRFSAERPEGSISTLTIQRTEQRDSAMYRCASSLFSSRQRDNSYEQYFGPGTRLTVT.

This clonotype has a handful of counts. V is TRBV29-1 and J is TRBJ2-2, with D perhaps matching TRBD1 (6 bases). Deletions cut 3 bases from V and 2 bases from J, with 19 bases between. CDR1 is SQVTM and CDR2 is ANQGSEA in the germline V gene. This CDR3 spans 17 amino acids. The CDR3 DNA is TGCAGCGTTGAGGGGATACCGGGACACGAAAACACCGGGGAGCTGTTTTTT. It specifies CSVEGIPGHENTGELFF.

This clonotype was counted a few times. The CDR3, as DNA: TGCGCCAGCAGCTCGGGACAGACTATCTACGAGCAGTACTTC. This codes for CASSSGQTIYEQYF. This chain links TRBV5-1 with TRBJ2-7, with 7 bases lining up with TRBD1. With 3 bases clipped from V and 3 bases from J, the junction kept 6 bases outside the gene matches. Germline CDR1 SGHRS, CDR2 YFSETQ. The CDR3 sequence is 14 residues long.

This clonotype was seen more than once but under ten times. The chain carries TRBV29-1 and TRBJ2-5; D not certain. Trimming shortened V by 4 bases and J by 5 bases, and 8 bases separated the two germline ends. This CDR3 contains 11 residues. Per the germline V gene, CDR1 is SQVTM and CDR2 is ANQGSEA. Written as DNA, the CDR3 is TGCAGCGTTGGCCCCACGGAGACCCAGTACTTC. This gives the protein CSVGPTETQYF.